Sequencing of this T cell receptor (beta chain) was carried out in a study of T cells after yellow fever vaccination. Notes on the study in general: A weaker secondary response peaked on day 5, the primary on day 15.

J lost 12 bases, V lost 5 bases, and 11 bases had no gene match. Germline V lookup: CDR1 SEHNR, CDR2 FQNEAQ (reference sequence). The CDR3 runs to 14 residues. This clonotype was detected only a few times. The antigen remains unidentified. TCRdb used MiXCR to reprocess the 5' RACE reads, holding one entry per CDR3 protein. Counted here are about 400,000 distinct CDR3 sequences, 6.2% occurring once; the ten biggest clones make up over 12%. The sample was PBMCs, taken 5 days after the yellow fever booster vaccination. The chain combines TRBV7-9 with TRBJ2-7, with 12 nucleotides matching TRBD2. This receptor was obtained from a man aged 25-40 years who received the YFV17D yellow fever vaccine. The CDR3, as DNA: TGTGCCAGCAGCACCCACTCTAGCGGGAGGGAATTGTACTTC. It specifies CASSTHSSGRELYF.